This T cell receptor beta chain originates from a study of technical replicates of blood from several donors. TCRdb keeps only in-frame clones here, not all; method: immunoSEQ multiplex PCR. The repertoire has approximately 73,000 clones, around 92% of them found once; the top ten carry over 0.35%. CDR3 length: 15 amino acids. The germline CDR1 and CDR2 sequences are MGHRA and YSYEKL. The V and J ends lost 6 bases and 2 bases, in that order; junction bases with no gene match: 6. The source is a human donor in good health. The sequenced sample was T cells isolated from PBMCs. The J gene is TRBJ2-1, the V gene TRBV4-1; 8 bases are a match to TRBD2. DNA of the CDR3: TGCGCCAGCAGGCCAGCGGGAGAAGCCTACAATGAGCAGTTCTTC. It yields the protein CASRPAGEAYNEQFF.